This T cell receptor beta chain came from a study of blood T cell repertoires in COVID-19. Study-wide context: Donors in the United States, Italy and Spain gave samples during acute or convalescent COVID-19.

CDR1 is WSHSY, CDR2 SAAADI, per germline. The CDR3 sequence is 14 residues long. The V end lost 3 bases, the J end lost 4 bases, and 12 bases lay between the germline ends. Each recovered donor of Cohort 3 presented with two negative PCRs, clearance, or symptom resolution. The assay was immunoSEQ multiplex PCR, and TCRdb's table has in-frame clones only and misses some. This sample yields roughly 150,000 clones, of which over 70% are seen a single time; about 3.4% belongs to the top ten. The source of this sequence is a woman aged 60-75 years who had recovered from COVID-19. The sample consisted of PBMCs or T cells enriched from blood (not recorded which). This chain connects TRBV10-2 to TRBJ1-1; D perhaps matches TRBD1 (6 bases). Here the CDR3 DNA reads TGCGCCAGCAGTGACAACAGGGCCGGCACTGAAGCTTTCTTT. Encoded protein: CASSDNRAGTEAFF.